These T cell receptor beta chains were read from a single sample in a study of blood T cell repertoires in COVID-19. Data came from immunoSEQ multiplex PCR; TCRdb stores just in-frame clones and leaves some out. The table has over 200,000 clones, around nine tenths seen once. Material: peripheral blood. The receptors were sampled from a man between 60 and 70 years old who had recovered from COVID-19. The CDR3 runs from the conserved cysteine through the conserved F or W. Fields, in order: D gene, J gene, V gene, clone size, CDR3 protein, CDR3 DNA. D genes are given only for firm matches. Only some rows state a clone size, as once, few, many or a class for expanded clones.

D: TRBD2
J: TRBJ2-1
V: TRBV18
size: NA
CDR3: CASSLLTSGFDNEQFF
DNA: TGTGCCAGCTCATTGCTGACTAGCGGGTTCGACAATGAGCAGTTCTTC

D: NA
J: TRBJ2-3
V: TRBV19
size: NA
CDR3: CASALETGLSDTQYF
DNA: TGTGCCAGTGCATTAGAGACAGGTCTTTCTGATACGCAGTATTTT

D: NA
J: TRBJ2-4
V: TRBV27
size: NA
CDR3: CASRKQGNWNIQYF
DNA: TGTGCCAGCAGAAAACAGGGTAATTGGAACATTCAGTACTTC

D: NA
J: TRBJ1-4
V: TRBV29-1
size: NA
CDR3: CSAVAPLEQEKLFF
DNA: TGCAGCGCTGTAGCTCCACTGGAGCAAGAAAAACTGTTTTTT

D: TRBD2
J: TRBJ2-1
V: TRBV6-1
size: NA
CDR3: CASGGRAGAREQFF
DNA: TGTGCCAGCGGGGGACGGGCGGGAGCACGTGAGCAGTTCTTC

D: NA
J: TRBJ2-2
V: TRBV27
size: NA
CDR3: CASSLSGLTRELFF
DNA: TGTGCCAGCAGTTTATCTGGACTCACCCGGGAGCTGTTTTTT

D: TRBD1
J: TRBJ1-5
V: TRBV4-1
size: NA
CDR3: CASSHGTGGQPQHF
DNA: TGCGCCAGCAGCCATGGGACAGGAGGTCAGCCCCAGCATTTT

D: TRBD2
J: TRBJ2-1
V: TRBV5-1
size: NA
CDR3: CASSVNSGGDEQFF
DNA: TGCGCCAGCTCGGTGAATAGCGGGGGGGATGAGCAGTTCTTC

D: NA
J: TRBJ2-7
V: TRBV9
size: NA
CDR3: CASSVEVGGSYEQYF
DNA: TGTGCCAGCAGCGTAGAAGTCGGCGGGTCCTACGAGCAGTACTTC

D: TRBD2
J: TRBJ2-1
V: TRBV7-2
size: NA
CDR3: CASSLRSSGRPHNEQFF
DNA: TGTGCCAGCAGCTTAAGGTCTAGCGGGAGACCTCACAATGAGCAGTTCTTC

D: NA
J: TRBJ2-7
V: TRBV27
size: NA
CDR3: CASSSYHRLDEQYF
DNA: TGTGCCAGCAGTTCGTACCACAGGCTGGACGAGCAGTACTTC

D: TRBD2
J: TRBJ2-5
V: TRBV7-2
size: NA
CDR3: CASGREGSGTQYF
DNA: TGTGCCAGCGGGCGGGAGGGATCGGGGACCCAGTACTTC

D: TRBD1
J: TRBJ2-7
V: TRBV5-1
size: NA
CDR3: CASSSPDRALGEQYF
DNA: TGCGCCAGCAGCTCCCCTGACAGGGCTCTTGGTGAGCAGTACTTC

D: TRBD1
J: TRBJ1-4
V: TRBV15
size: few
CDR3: CATSRDRAGGEKLFF
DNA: TGTGCCACCAGCAGAGATCGGGCAGGGGGGGAAAAACTGTTTTTT

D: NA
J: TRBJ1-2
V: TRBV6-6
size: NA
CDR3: CASSYKLADGYTF
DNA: TGTGCCAGCAGTTACAAGTTGGCCGATGGCTACACCTTC

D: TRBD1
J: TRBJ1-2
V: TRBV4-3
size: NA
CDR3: CASSQDYRGNGYTF
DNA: TGCGCCAGCAGCCAAGATTACAGGGGTAACGGCTACACCTTC

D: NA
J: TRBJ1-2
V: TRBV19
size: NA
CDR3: CASSRRGASYGYTF
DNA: TGTGCCAGTTCTCGTCGGGGGGCGTCATATGGCTACACCTTC

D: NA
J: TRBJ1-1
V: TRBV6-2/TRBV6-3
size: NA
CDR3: CASSYQGNTEAFF
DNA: TGTGCCAGCAGTTACCAGGGGAACACTGAAGCTTTCTTT

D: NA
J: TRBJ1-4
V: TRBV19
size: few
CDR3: CASSSAGDTKKLFF
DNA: TGTGCCAGTAGTTCGGCAGGGGATACGAAAAAACTGTTTTTT

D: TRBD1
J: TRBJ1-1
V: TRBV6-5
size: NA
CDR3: CASRDRKNTEAFF
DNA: TGTGCCAGCAGGGACAGGAAGAACACTGAAGCTTTCTTT

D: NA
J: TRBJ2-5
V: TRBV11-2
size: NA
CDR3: CASSLGQQETQYF
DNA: TGTGCCAGCAGCTTAGGACAGCAAGAGACCCAGTACTTC

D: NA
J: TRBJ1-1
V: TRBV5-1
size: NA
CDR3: CASSLVAGEAFF
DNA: TGCGCCAGCAGCTTGGTGGCAGGTGAAGCTTTCTTT

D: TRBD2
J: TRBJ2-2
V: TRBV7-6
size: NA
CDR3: CASSFREGLTGELFF
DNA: TGTGCCAGCAGCTTCCGGGAGGGCCTCACCGGGGAGCTGTTTTTT

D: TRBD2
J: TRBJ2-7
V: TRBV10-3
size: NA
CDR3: CAISGLAGGGEQYF
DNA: TGTGCCATCAGTGGCCTAGCGGGAGGAGGGGAGCAGTACTTC

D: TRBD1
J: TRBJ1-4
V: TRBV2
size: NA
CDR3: CASSLYWGQNSGGEKLFF
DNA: TGTGCCAGCAGCCTTTATTGGGGACAGAACTCAGGGGGGGAAAAACTGTTTTTT

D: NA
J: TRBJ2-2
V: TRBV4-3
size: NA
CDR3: CASSQDLGSKKLFF
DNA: TGCGCCAGCAGCCAAGATCTAGGGAGCAAGAAGCTGTTTTTT

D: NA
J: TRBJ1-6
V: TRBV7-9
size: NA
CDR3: CASSPAGRGFNSPLHF
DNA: TGTGCCAGCAGCCCCGCGGGACGGGGGTTTAATTCACCCCTCCACTTT

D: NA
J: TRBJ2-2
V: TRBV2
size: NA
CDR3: CASRTGTTNTGELFF
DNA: TGTGCCAGCAGAACCGGGACAACGAACACCGGGGAGCTGTTTTTT

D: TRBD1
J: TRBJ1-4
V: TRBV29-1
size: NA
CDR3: CSVLPRQGEKLFF
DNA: TGCAGCGTCCTTCCTAGACAGGGAGAAAAACTGTTTTTT

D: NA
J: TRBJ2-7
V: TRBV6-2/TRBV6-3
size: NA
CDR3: CASSPRNRAGNEQYF
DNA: TGTGCCAGCAGTCCCCGAAACAGGGCTGGAAACGAGCAGTACTTC

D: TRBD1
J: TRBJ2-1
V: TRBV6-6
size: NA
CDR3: CASSPPGTGTNEQFF
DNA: TGTGCCAGCAGTCCCCCCGGGACAGGGACTAATGAGCAGTTCTTC

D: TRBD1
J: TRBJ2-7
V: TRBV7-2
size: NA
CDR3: CASSPDRGAYEQYF
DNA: TGTGCCAGCAGCCCCGACAGGGGGGCCTACGAGCAGTACTTC

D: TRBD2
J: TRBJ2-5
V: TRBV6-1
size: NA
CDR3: CASSGTSGEAEETQYF
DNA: TGTGCCAGCAGTGGCACTAGCGGGGAGGCAGAAGAGACCCAGTACTTC

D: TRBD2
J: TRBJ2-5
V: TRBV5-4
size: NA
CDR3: CASSLAERRGGQETQYF
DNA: TGTGCCAGCAGCTTGGCCGAAAGGCGGGGGGGTCAAGAGACCCAGTACTTC

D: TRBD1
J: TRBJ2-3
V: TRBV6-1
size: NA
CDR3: CASSEGTGAGTDTQYF
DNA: TGTGCCAGCAGTGAAGGGACAGGGGCGGGCACAGATACGCAGTATTTT

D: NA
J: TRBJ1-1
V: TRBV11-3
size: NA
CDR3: CASSTNRDTEAFF
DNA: TGTGCCAGCAGCACCAACAGGGACACTGAAGCTTTCTTT

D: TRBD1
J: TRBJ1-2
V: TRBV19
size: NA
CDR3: CASSRTGYTSRYGYTF
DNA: TGTGCCAGTAGTAGGACAGGGTACACTAGCCGCTATGGCTACACCTTC

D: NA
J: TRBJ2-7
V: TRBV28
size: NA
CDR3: CASNSFYEQYF
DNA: TGTGCCAGCAACAGCTTCTACGAGCAGTACTTC

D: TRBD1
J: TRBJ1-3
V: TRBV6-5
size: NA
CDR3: CASSYTGAGSGNTIYF
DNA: TGTGCCAGCAGTTACACAGGGGCCGGCTCTGGAAACACCATATATTTT

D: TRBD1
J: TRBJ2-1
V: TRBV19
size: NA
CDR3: CASSTLDRGLNEQFF
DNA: TGTGCCAGTAGTACCCTGGACAGGGGACTCAATGAGCAGTTCTTC

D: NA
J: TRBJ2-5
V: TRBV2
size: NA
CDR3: CASTWTVVGSQYF
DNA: TGTGCCAGCACCTGGACAGTCGTAGGGAGCCAGTACTTC

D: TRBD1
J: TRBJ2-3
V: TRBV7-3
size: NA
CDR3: CASSPGGVPDTQYF
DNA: TGTGCCAGCAGCCCAGGGGGAGTCCCAGATACGCAGTATTTT

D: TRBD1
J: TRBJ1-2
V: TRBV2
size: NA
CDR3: CASSRGTVSYGYTF
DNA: TGTGCCAGCAGTAGGGGGACAGTTAGCTATGGCTACACCTTC

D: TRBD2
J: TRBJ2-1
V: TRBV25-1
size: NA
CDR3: CASSEYPSGGSSYNEQFF
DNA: TGTGCCAGCAGTGAATATCCGAGCGGGGGAAGCTCCTACAATGAGCAGTTCTTC

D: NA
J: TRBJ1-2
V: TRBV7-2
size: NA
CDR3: CASSPSSGLNYGYTF
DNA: TGTGCCAGCAGCCCCTCTAGTGGCCTTAACTATGGCTACACCTTC

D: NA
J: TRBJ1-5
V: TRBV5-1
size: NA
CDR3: CASSLAAGIQPQHF
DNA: TGCGCCAGCAGCTTGGCCGCGGGGATCCAGCCCCAGCATTTT

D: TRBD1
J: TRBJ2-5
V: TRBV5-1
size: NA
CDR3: CASSRDRAEETQYF
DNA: TGCGCCAGCAGCCGGGACAGGGCCGAAGAGACCCAGTACTTC

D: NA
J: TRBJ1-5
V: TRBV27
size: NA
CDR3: CASSAAYSNQPQHF
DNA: TGTGCCAGCAGTGCCGCCTATAGCAATCAGCCCCAGCATTTT

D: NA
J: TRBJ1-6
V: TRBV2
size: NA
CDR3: CASSVAQGESPLHF
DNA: TGTGCCAGCAGTGTGGCACAGGGAGAATCACCCCTCCACTTT

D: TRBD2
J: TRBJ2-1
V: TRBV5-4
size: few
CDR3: CASSPLAGHSNEQFF
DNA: TGTGCCAGCAGCCCCCTAGCGGGGCACAGCAATGAGCAGTTCTTC

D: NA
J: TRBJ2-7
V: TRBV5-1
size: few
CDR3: CASSLGQWSSYEQYF
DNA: TGCGCCAGCAGCTTGGGACAGTGGAGCTCCTACGAGCAGTACTTC

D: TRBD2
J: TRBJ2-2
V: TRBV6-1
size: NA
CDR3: CASRPGGHTGELFF
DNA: TGTGCCAGCAGACCGGGGGGACACACCGGGGAGCTGTTTTTT

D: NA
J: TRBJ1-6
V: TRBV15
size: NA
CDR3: CATSRDLLRNNSPLHF
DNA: TGTGCCACCAGCAGAGATCTCCTCAGAAATAATTCACCCCTCCACTTT

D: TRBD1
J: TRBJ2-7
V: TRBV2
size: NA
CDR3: CASSQTGYEQYF
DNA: TGTGCCAGCAGCCAGACAGGGTACGAGCAGTACTTC

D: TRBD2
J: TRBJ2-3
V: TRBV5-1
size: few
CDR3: CASSSPPGTSGGRGDTQYF
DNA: TGCGCCAGCAGCTCCCCGCCGGGGACTAGCGGGGGGCGGGGAGATACGCAGTATTTT

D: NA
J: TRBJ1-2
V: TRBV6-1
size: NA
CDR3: CASSEWEGSDYGYTF
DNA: TGTGCCAGCAGTGAATGGGAGGGATCGGACTATGGCTACACCTTC

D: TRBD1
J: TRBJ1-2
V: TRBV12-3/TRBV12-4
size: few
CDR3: CASSITGGGSYTF
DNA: TGTGCCAGCAGTATTACAGGGGGCGGGAGCTACACCTTC

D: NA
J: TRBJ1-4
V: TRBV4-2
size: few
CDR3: CASSLLGGDEKLFF
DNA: TGTGCCAGCAGCCTCTTGGGGGGGGATGAAAAACTGTTTTTT

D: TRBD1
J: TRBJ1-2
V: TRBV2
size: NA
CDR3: CASRPFRDRVQGYTF
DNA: TGTGCCAGCAGGCCTTTCCGGGACAGGGTTCAGGGCTACACCTTC